Each of the 27 T cell receptor beta chains below was sequenced from the same sample in a study of identical twins (dated by TCRdb to the mid-2010s). Library creation used 5' RACE. TCRdb records Illumina HiSeq 2000 as the sequencer. TCRdb trimmed the raw reads at Q25, called clones with MiXCR and kept productive beta chains. Rows matching on CDR3 protein sequence are summarized as one entry with the most common DNA and genes. The table for this sample lists around 670,000 distinct CDR3 sequences; approximately 6% of them were counted only once. Clones ranked in the top ten supply around 1.9% of the sample. The sample comprised naive T cells sorted from blood. According to the study, the label for this sample's cell subset or site signals: cells isolated with a human naive T-cell isolation kit. These receptors all come from a man younger than 30 in good health.

This chain joins TRBV27 and TRBJ2-1; TRBD2 is a possible D gene (7 bases). V was trimmed by 7 bases and J by 9 bases, leaving 16 bases between them. CDR1 is MNHEY and CDR2 is SMNVEV in the germline V gene (reference sequence). CDR3 length: 13 amino acids. CDR3 sequence (DNA): TGTGCCAGCACTAAGGGGGGAGGGGGTGAGCAGTTCTTC. As protein: CASTKGGGGEQFF.

This clonotype was recorded at least ten times. V is TRBV10-1 and J is TRBJ1-6; D is ambiguous. CDR1 and CDR2 from the germline V gene are WNHNN and SYGVQD (reference sequence). The CDR3 has 12 residues. Deletions cut 0 bases from V and 12 bases from J, with 6 bases between. This CDR3 reads CASSESTGPLHF. The CDR3 DNA reads as TGCGCCAGCAGTGAGTCGACGGGACCCCTCCACTTT.

In its sample, this clonotype was seen a few times. The V call is TRBV5-1, the J call TRBJ2-7, with 11 bases identical to TRBD1. Germline V gives CDR1 SGHRS, CDR2 YFSETQ. The CDR3 consists of 18 residues. V lost 0 bases and J lost 4; bases outside the gene matches: 12. Here the CDR3 reads CASSLAGTGGAHLYEQYF. DNA for the CDR3: TGCGCCAGCAGCTTGGCCGGGACAGGGGGTGCGCACCTTTACGAGCAGTACTTC.

The table lists this clonotype with many counts. The chain carries TRBV12-3 or TRBV12-4 and TRBJ2-5; possibly TRBD1 for D (6 bases). With 0 bases removed from V and 13 bases from J, the gap between germline ends came to 15 bases. This CDR3 contains 13 residues. CDR3 in amino acids: CASSLARSRGRYF. In DNA form, the CDR3 reads TGTGCCAGCAGTTTAGCCCGCTCCAGGGGAAGGTACTTC.

This clonotype turned up a few times. This chain links TRBV5-5 with TRBJ2-5, with no clear D. The CDR3 has 13 residues. Germline loops: CDR1 SGHKS, CDR2 YYEKEE (reference sequence). Trimming removed 3 bases from V and 3 bases from J, with 9 bases in between. DNA of the CDR3: TGTGCCAGCAGCTCAGATCCAAAAGAGACCCAGTACTTC. Translated, it gives CASSSDPKETQYF.

This clonotype has more than one count but fewer than ten. This chain links TRBV4-2 with TRBJ2-7; 9 positions agree with TRBD2. CDR3 length: 19 amino acids. In germline, CDR1 is LGHNA, CDR2 YNFKEQ. V gave up 0 bases and J gave up 1 base; unmatched junction bases: 13. The CDR3 coding sequence is TGTGCCAGCAGCCAAGAGGTTGGTAGCGGGAGACCTCGGTCCTACGAGCAGTACTTC. Encoded protein: CASSQEVGSGRPRSYEQYF.

The J gene is TRBJ2-7, the V gene TRBV20-1; D is unclear. Germline loops: CDR1 DFQATT, CDR2 SNEGSKA (reference sequence). The CDR3 is made up of 12 amino acids. V was trimmed by 7 bases and J by 6 bases, leaving 16 bases between them. The CDR3 loop is CSVPTDPTEQYF. CDR3 DNA sequence: TGCAGTGTTCCCACGGACCCTACCGAGCAGTACTTC.

This clonotype came up many times. The chain links TRBV28 to TRBJ2-1; 10 nucleotides agree with TRBD1. V lost 3 bases to trimming and J lost 15 bases; unmatched junction nucleotides: 11. The CDR3 length is 14 residues. Germline V CDR1 and CDR2: MDHEN, SYDVKM. The CDR3 spells CASSFDRGRVNPFF. In DNA, the CDR3 is TGTGCCAGCAGTTTTGACAGGGGGCGAGTTAATCCGTTCTTC. Full variable domain (remainder filled in from reference TRBV28 and TRBJ2-1): DVKVTQSSRYLVKRTGEKVFLECVQDMDHENMFWYRQDPGLGLRLIYFSYDVKMKEKGDIPEGYSVSREKKERFSLILESASTNQTSMYLCASSFDRGRVNPFFGPGTRLTVL.

The chain combines TRBV11-2 with TRBJ2-7; 7 bases match TRBD1. The J segment lost 3 bases and the V segment lost 5 bases, leaving 7 bases of the junction unmatched. Germline loops: CDR1 SGHAT, CDR2 FQNNGV. This CDR3 has 14 residues. CDR3 region: CASSPTTGSYEQYV. The CDR3 DNA reads TGTGCCAGCAGCCCAACGACAGGGAGCTACGAGCAGTACGTC.

This clonotype was recorded at least ten times. This sequence joins TRBV5-1 and TRBJ2-7; D possibly corresponds to TRBD2 (5 bases). Trimming pared 0 bases from V and 3 bases from J, leaving 10 bases between. Germline assignment: CDR1 SGHRS and CDR2 YFSETQ. The CDR3 has 14 amino acids. CDR3 nucleotide sequence: TGCGCCAGCAGCTTGGGTGGGGAGATCTACGAGCAGTACGTC. It is translated as CASSLGGEIYEQYV.

This clonotype was observed many times. The chain carries TRBV27 and TRBJ2-7, with D perhaps TRBD1 (5 bases). The CDR3 runs 14 residues. Deletions cut 0 bases from V and 2 bases from J, with 8 bases between. Germline V gene sequence: CDR1 MNHEY, CDR2 SMNVEV (reference sequence). DNA of the CDR3: TGTGCCAGCAGTTTATCGAGGACAACCTACGAGCAGTACGTC. Protein: CASSLSRTTYEQYV.

This clonotype appeared many times. The V call is TRBV27, the J call TRBJ2-5, with TRBD1 matching over 7 bases. This CDR3 is built from 16 residues. CDR1 and CDR2 (germline): MNHEY, SMNVEV (reference sequence). The V and J ends lost 5 bases and 2 bases, in that order; junction bases with no gene match: 11. CDR3: CASSTLRQGQQETQYF. Here the CDR3 DNA reads TGTGCCAGCAGTACCCTCCGACAGGGTCAGCAAGAGACCCAGTACTTC.

This clonotype came up many times. This rearrangement joins TRBV12-3 or TRBV12-4 to TRBJ1-5; D may be TRBD1 (6 bases). Trimming removed 0 bases at V and 5 bases at J, with 17 bases between. This CDR3 comprises 17 residues. CDR3 residues: CASSLALGGGRHQPQHF. The CDR3 DNA sequence: TGTGCCAGCAGTTTAGCGCTGGGGGGGGGCCGGCATCAGCCCCAGCATTTT.

The chain carries TRBV21-1 and TRBJ2-7; the table's D call of TRBD2 was not tested on the DNA. TRBV21-1 is labeled a pseudogene. The CDR3 length is 14 residues. This CDR3 reads CASSKAEDEREQYV. CDR3 in DNA: TGTGCCAGCAGCAAAGCGGAGGACGAGCGGGAGCAGTACGTC.

This clonotype was seen more than once but under ten times. V and J are TRBV19 and TRBJ2-3, with 8 positions matching TRBD2. After removal of 7 bases from V and 0 bases from J, the junction contained 12 bases not matched to a gene. The CDR3 extends over 17 amino acids. The germline V gene encodes CDR1 LNHDA and CDR2 SQIVND (reference sequence). The CDR3: CASTNHGASGSTDTQYF. The CDR3 DNA reads as TGTGCCAGTACCAACCATGGGGCTAGCGGGAGCACAGATACGCAGTATTTT.

A few counts support this clonotype. The V call is TRBV20-1, the J call TRBJ2-1, with TRBD2 matching 11 bases. V lost 6 bases to trimming and J lost 6 bases; unmatched junction nucleotides: 4. Per the germline V gene, CDR1 is DFQATT and CDR2 is SNEGSKA (reference sequence). The CDR3 is 13 amino acids. DNA of the CDR3: TGCAGTGCAGTAGCGGGAGGGACCAATGAGCAGTTCTTC. This gives the protein CSAVAGGTNEQFF.

Many counts were recorded for this clonotype. The chain couples TRBV5-1 to TRBJ2-7; 7 nucleotides match TRBD2. Losses at the gene ends were 0 bases for V and 7 bases for J; bases not matched to a gene: 4. This CDR3 has 13 amino acids. CDR1 and CDR2 (germline): SGHRS, YFSETQ. The CDR3 nucleotides read TGCGCCAGCAGCTTGGTCGCGGGAGTAGAGCAGTACTTC. Amino acids: CASSLVAGVEQYF.

This clonotype was seen at least ten times. V gene TRBV7-9 combines with J gene TRBJ2-3; D not certain. CDR3 length: 14 amino acids. In germline, CDR1 is SEHNR, CDR2 FQNEAQ (reference sequence). Trimming stripped 1 base from V and 4 bases from J, with 9 bases between. DNA for the CDR3: TGTGCCAGCAGCTTAGTCAGTCTAGCAGATACGCAGTATTTT. This translates into CASSLVSLADTQYF.

The chain carries TRBV24-1 and TRBJ2-4; D is possibly TRBD1 (5 bases). Per germline, CDR1 KGHDR and CDR2 SFDVKD. This CDR3 contains 13 residues. V was pared by 7 bases and J by 8 bases, with 14 bases between. CDR3 loop: CATRGHAGDIQYF. The CDR3 nucleotides are TGTGCCACCAGAGGACACGCCGGTGACATTCAGTACTTC.

There are a few counts of this clonotype. The J gene is TRBJ2-5, the V gene TRBV4-1, with TRBD2 identical over 9 bases. J was trimmed by 4 bases and V by 6 bases; bases with no gene match: 6. The CDR3 runs 14 residues. Germline V gives CDR1 MGHRA, CDR2 YSYEKL. CDR3 amino acids: CASSLAGVGETQYF. The CDR3 DNA reads TGCGCCAGCAGTTTAGCGGGAGTCGGAGAGACCCAGTACTTC.

This clonotype occurred many times. The J gene is TRBJ2-1, the V gene TRBV6-5, with unresolved D. The CDR3 is 15 amino acids. Germline CDR1 and CDR2: MNHEY and SVGAGI. V dropped 0 bases and J dropped 2 bases, with 8 bases sitting between them. CDR3 DNA sequence: TGTGCCAGCAGTTACTCCCCAGTCACCTACAATGAGCAGTTCTTC. Translation gives CASSYSPVTYNEQFF.

This clonotype was observed a few times. CDR3 nucleotides: TGCGCCAGCAGCTCTAGCGGGAGCAACGGAGATACGCAGTATTTT. Protein: CASSSSGSNGDTQYF. This rearrangement joins TRBV5-1 to TRBJ2-3, with 10 bases fitting TRBD2. The germline gives CDR1 SGHRS, CDR2 YFSETQ. The CDR3 has 15 residues. The J segment lost 5 bases and the V segment lost 3 bases, leaving 6 bases of the junction unmatched.

This clonotype was observed many times. This chain joins TRBV10-3 and TRBJ2-7, with D perhaps assigned TRBD1 or TRBD2 (5 bases each). CDR1 ENHRY and CDR2 SYGVKD come from the germline V gene. V lost 11 bases to trimming and J lost 3 bases, with 20 bases between them. The CDR3 is 14 residues long. The CDR3 DNA reads as TGTGCCCCCCCAAAGCACCGGGACGGCTACGAGCAGTACGTC. Amino acids: CAPPKHRDGYEQYV.

In its sample, this clonotype was seen many times. CDR3 DNA: TGTGCCAGCAGGGGACTAGGCACAGATACGCAGTATTTT. Residues: CASRGLGTDTQYF. V usage is TRBV12-3 or TRBV12-4 and J usage is TRBJ2-3, with TRBD2 matching over 8 bases. CDR3 length: 13 residues. V lost 6 bases and J lost 1; bases outside the gene matches: 0.

The rearrangement links TRBV30 to TRBJ2-3, with D unclear. The CDR3 consists of 11 residues. CDR1 and CDR2 (germline): GTSNPN, SVGIG (reference sequence). Trimming took off 8 bases at V and 0 bases at J, with 6 bases between the two ends. The CDR3 DNA sequence: TGTGCCCGCGAAAGCACAGATACGCAGTATTTT. Protein product: CARESTDTQYF.

This clonotype was counted at least ten times. The chain employs TRBV4-1 and TRBJ2-5; D could derive from TRBD1 or TRBD2 (5 bases each). Trimming shortened V by 4 bases and J by 3 bases, and 15 bases separated the two germline ends. This CDR3 contains 15 residues. Germline CDR1 is MGHRA and CDR2 is YSYEKL. The CDR3 loop reads CASSPPGPAEETQYF. The CDR3 DNA reads as TGCGCCAGCAGCCCCCCGGGGCCAGCTGAAGAGACCCAGTACTTC.

This clonotype was detected many times. The J gene is TRBJ2-5, the V gene TRBV5-5, with 7 bases matching TRBD1. Germline V gene sequence: CDR1 SGHKS, CDR2 YYEKEE (reference sequence). V gave up 4 bases and J gave up 3 bases; unmatched junction bases: 12. The CDR3 spans 16 residues. The CDR3, as DNA: TGTGCCAGCAGCCCTACACCGACAGGGAACAAAGAGACCCAGTACTTC. It encodes CASSPTPTGNKETQYF. The variable domain in full, completed from reference TRBV5-5 and TRBJ2-5, reads DAGVTQSPTHLIKTRGQQVTLRCSPISGHKSVSWYQQVLGQGPQFIFQYYEKEERGRGNFPDRFSARQFPNYSSELNVNALLLGDSALYLCASSPTPTGNKETQYFGPGTRLLVL.